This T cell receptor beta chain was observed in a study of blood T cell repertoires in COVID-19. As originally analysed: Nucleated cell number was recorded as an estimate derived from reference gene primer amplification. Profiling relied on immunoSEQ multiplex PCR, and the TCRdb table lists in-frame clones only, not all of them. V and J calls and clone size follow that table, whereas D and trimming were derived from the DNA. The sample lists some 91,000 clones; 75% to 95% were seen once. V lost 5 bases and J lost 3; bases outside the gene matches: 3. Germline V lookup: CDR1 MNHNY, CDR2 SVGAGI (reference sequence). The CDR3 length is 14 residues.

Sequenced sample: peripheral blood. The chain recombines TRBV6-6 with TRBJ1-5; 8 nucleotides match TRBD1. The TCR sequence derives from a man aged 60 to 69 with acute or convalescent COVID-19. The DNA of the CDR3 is TGTGCCAGCAGTCCGGACAGGGCCAATCAGCCCCAGCATTTT. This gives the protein CASSPDRANQPQHF.